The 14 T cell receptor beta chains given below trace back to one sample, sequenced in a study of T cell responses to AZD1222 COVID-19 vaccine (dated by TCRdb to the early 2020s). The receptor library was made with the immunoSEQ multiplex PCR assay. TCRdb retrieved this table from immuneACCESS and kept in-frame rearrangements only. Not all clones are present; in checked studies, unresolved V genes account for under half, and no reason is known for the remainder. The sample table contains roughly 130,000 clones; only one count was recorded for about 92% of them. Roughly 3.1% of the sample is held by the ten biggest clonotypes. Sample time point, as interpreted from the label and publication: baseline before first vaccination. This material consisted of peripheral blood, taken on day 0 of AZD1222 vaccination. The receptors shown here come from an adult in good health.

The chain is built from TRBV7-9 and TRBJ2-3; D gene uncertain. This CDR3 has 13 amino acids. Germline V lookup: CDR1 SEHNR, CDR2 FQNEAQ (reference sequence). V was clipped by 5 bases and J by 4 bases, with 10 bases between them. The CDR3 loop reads CASSQAGSDTQYF. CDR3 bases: TGTGCCAGCAGCCAGGCTGGTTCAGATACGCAGTATTTT.

The CDR3 DNA follows: TGTGCCAGCAGCCAAGATCACCAGGTCCAGCCCCAGCATTTT. As protein: CASSQDHQVQPQHF. The genes are TRBV3-1 (or the pseudogene TRBV3-2) and TRBJ1-5; D gene ambiguous. CDR1 and CDR2 from the germline V gene are LGHDT and YNNKEL (reference sequence). Trimming took 0 bases from V and 7 from J, leaving 10 bases between them. The CDR3 is made up of 14 amino acids.

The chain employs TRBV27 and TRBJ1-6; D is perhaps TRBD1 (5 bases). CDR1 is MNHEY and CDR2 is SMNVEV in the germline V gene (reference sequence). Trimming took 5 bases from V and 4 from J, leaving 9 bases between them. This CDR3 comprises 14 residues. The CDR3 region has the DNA TGTGCCAGCAGTAGGTCAGGGTATAATTCACCCCTCCACTTT. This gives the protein CASSRSGYNSPLHF.

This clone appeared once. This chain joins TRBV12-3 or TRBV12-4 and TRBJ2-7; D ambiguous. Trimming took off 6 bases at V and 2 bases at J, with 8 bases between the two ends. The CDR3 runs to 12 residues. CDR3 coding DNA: TGTGCCAGCAGCGACCCCACCTACGAGCAGTACTTC. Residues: CASSDPTYEQYF.

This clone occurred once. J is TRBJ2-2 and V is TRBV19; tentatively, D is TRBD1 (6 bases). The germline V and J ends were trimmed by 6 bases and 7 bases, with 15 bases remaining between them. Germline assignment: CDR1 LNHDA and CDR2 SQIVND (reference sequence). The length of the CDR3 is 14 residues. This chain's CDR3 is CASSTGTPSGELFF. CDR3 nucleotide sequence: TGTGCCAGTAGCACAGGGACCCCTAGCGGGGAGCTGTTTTTT.

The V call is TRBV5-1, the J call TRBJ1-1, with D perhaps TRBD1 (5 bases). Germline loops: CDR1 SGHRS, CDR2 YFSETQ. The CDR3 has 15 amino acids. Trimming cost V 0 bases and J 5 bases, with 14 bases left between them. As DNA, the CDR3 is TGCGCCAGCAGCTTGGACAGGCCCGGCGGAACTGAAGCTTTCTTT. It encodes CASSLDRPGGTEAFF.

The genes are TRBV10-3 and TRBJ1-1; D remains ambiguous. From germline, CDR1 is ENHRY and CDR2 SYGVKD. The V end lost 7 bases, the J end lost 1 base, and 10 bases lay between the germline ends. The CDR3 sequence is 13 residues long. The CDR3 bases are TGTGCCATCAAAGGATACCAGAACACTGAAGCTTTCTTT. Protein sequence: CAIKGYQNTEAFF.

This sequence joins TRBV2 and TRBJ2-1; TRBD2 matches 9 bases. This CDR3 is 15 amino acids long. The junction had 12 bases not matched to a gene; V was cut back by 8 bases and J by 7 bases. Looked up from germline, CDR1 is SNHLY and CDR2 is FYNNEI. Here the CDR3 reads CASAGGAGAINEQFF. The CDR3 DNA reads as TGTGCCAGCGCGGGGGGGGCGGGAGCGATTAATGAGCAGTTCTTC. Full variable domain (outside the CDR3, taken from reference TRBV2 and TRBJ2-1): EPEVTQTPSHQVTQMGQEVILRCVPISNHLYFYWYRQILGQKVEFLVSFYNNEISEKSEIFDDQFSVERPDGSNFTLKIRSTKLEDSAMYFCASAGGAGAINEQFFGPGTRLTVL.

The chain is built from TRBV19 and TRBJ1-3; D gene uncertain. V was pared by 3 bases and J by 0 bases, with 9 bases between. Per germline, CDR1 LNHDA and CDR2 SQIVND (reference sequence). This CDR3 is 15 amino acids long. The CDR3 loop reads CASSIGRDSGNTIYF. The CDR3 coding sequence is TGTGCCAGTAGTATCGGTCGGGACTCTGGAAACACCATATATTTT.

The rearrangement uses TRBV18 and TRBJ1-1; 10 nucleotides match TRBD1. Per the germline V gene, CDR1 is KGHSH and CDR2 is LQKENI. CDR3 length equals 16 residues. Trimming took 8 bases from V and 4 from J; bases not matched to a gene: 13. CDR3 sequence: CASRPPGQGSSTEAFF. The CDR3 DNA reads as TGTGCCAGCCGTCCACCGGGACAGGGGAGTTCCACTGAAGCTTTCTTT.

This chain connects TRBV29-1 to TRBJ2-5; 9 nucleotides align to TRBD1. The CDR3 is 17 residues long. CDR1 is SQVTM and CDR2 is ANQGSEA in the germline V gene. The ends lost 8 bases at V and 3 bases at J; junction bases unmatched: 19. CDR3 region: CSPPDTDRGVPKETQYF. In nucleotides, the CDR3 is TGCAGCCCTCCCGACACAGACAGGGGGGTACCTAAAGAGACCCAGTACTTC.

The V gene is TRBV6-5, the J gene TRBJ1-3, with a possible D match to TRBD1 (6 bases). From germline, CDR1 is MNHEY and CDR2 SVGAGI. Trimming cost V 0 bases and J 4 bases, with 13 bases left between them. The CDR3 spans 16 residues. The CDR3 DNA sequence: TGTGCCAGCAGTTACTCAGTGGGGGCGCGAGGAAACACCATATATTTT. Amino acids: CASSYSVGARGNTIYF.

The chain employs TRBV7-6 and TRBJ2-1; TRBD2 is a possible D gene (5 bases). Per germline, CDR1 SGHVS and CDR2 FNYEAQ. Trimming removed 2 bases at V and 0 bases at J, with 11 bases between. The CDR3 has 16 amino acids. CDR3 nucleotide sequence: TGTGCCAGCAGCTTAATTCGGGGTAGCTCCTACAATGAGCAGTTCTTC. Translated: CASSLIRGSSYNEQFF.

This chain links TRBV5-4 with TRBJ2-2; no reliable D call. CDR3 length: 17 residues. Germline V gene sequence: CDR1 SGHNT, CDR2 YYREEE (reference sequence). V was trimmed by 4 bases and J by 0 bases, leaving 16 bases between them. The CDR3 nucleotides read TGTGCCAGCAGCCTGTGGTTTGGTGGGTCGAACACCGGGGAGCTGTTTTTT. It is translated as CASSLWFGGSNTGELFF.